These T cell receptor beta chains were read from a single sample in a study of CD8+CD57+ T cells in acquired aplastic anemia. TCRdb re-analysed the reads in MiXCR, keeping a single row per CDR3 protein. The sample consists of 210,000 or so distinct CDR3 sequences, around 50% of them appearing once. Sequencing was done on a sample of sorted CD4+, CD8+, or CD8+CD57+ T cells (not recorded which) from PBMCs. These receptors were obtained from a human donor with aplastic anemia. Both conserved end residues are trimmed from each CDR3. Each record gives: J gene, V gene, CDR3 protein.

j_gene: TRBJ1-6; v_gene: TRBV12-3/TRBV12-4; CDR3aa: ASTAGYSPLH
j_gene: TRBJ2-3; v_gene: TRBV6-4; CDR3aa: ASSQTGGTDTQY
j_gene: TRBJ1-1; v_gene: TRBV7-2; CDR3aa: ASSFYICSPEQGATEAF
j_gene: TRBJ1-2; v_gene: TRBV9; CDR3aa: ASSAEDRRSYGYT
j_gene: TRBJ1-6; v_gene: TRBV6-2/TRBV6-3; CDR3aa: ASSYVMGVYNSPLH
j_gene: TRBJ1-5; v_gene: TRBV25-1; CDR3aa: ASTGGGGNQLQH
j_gene: TRBJ1-5; v_gene: TRBV19; CDR3aa: ATTQGAGNQPQH
j_gene: TRBJ2-7; v_gene: TRBV10-3; CDR3aa: AISELEDEQY
j_gene: TRBJ1-1; v_gene: TRBV12-5; CDR3aa: ASGLDRGLNTEAF
j_gene: TRBJ1-2; v_gene: TRBV2; CDR3aa: ASREDGRRGYT
j_gene: TRBJ1-2; v_gene: TRBV7-9; CDR3aa: ASSISLGHGYT
j_gene: TRBJ1-5; v_gene: TRBV12-3/TRBV12-4; CDR3aa: ASSRPSQPQH
j_gene: TRBJ1-1; v_gene: TRBV5-4; CDR3aa: ASSLGIGGIEAF
j_gene: TRBJ1-1; v_gene: TRBV2; CDR3aa: ASRTPGTPSSEAF
j_gene: TRBJ2-7; v_gene: TRBV4-1; CDR3aa: ASSQEASDIEGTYEQY
j_gene: TRBJ1-3; v_gene: TRBV5-1; CDR3aa: ASSVDGSSGNTIY
j_gene: TRBJ2-1; v_gene: TRBV10-3; CDR3aa: AISESSGEANEQF
j_gene: TRBJ2-7; v_gene: TRBV6-5; CDR3aa: ASSYSGGQNTYEQY
j_gene: TRBJ1-2; v_gene: TRBV10-3; CDR3aa: AILQAGGYGYT
j_gene: TRBJ2-3; v_gene: TRBV19; CDR3aa: ASSITGADTQY
j_gene: TRBJ1-1; v_gene: TRBV24-1; CDR3aa: ATSDSRDGYTEAF
j_gene: TRBJ2-2; v_gene: TRBV2; CDR3aa: ASSATGWETGELF
j_gene: TRBJ2-1; v_gene: TRBV7-9; CDR3aa: ASSRDRVRNEQF
j_gene: TRBJ2-2; v_gene: TRBV9; CDR3aa: ASSVGTVEENTGELF
j_gene: TRBJ1-5; v_gene: TRBV5-1; CDR3aa: ASSLEPGNQPQH
j_gene: TRBJ1-2; v_gene: TRBV7-2; CDR3aa: ASRRTGNGYT